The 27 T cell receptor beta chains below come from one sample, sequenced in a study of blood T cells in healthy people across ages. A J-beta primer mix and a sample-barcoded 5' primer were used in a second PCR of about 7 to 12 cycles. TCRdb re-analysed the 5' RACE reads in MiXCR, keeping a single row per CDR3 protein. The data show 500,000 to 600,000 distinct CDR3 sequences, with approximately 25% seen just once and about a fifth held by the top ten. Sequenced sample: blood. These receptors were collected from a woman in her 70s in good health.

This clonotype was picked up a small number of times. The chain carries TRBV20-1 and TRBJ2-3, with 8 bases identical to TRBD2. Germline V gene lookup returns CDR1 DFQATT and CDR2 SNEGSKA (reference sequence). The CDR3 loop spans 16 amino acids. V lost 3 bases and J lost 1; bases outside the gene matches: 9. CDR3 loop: CSASGAGGWRTDTQYF. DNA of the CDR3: TGCAGTGCTAGTGGGGCGGGGGGATGGCGCACAGATACGCAGTATTTT.

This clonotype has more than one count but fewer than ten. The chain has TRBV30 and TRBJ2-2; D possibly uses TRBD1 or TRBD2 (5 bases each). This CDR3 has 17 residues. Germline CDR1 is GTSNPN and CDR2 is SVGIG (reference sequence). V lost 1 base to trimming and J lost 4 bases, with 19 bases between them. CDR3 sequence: CAWSGGSFPGLTGELFF. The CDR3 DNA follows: TGTGCCTGGAGTGGGGGGTCGTTTCCTGGACTCACCGGGGAGCTGTTTTTT.

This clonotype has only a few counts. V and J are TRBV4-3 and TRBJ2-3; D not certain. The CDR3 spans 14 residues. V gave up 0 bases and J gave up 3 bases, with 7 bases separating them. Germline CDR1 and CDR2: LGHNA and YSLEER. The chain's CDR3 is CASSQDIETDTQYF. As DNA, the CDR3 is TGCGCCAGCAGCCAAGATATCGAGACAGATACGCAGTATTTT.

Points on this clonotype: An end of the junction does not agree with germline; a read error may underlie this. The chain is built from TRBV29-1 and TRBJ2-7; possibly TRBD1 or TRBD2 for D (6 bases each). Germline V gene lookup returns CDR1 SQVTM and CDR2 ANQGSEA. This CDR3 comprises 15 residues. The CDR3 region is CSVEDLRGRIYEQYF. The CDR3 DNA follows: TGCAGTGTTGAAGATCTCCGGGGGCGAATCTACGAGCAATACTTC.

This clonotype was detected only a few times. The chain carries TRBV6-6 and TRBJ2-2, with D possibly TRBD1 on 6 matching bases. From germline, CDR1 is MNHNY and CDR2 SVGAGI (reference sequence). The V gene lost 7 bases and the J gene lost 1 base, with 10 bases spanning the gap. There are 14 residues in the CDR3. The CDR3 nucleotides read TGTGCCAGCACCGGACAGCTGAACACCGGGGAGCTGTTTTTT. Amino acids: CASTGQLNTGELFF.

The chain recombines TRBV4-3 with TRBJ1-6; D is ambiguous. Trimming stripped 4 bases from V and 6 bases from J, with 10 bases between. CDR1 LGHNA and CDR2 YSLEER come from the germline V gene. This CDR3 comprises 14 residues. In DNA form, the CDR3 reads TGCGCCAGCAGCCCCCCCGATCGTAATTCACCCCTCCACTTT. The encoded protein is CASSPPDRNSPLHF.

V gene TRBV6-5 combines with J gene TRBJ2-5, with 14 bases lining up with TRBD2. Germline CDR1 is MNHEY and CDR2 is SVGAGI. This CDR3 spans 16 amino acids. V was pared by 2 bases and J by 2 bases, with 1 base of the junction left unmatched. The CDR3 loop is CASSYGTSGGQETQYF. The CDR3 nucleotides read TGTGCCAGCAGTTACGGGACTAGCGGGGGTCAAGAGACCCAGTACTTC.

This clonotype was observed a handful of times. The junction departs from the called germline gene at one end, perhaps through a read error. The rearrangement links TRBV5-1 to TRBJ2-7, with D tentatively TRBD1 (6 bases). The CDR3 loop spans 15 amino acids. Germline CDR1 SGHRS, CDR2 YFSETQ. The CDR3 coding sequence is TGCTCCAGCTCTATACAGGGTAGCGCGTCCTACGAGCAGTACTTC. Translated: CSSSIQGSASYEQYF.

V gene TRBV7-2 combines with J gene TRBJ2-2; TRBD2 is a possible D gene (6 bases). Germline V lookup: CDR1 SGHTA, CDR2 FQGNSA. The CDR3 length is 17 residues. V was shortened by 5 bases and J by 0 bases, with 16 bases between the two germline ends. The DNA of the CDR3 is TGTGCCAGCAGCCCTGAAAGGGGACTGTCGAACACCGGGGAGCTGTTTTTT. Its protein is CASSPERGLSNTGELFF.

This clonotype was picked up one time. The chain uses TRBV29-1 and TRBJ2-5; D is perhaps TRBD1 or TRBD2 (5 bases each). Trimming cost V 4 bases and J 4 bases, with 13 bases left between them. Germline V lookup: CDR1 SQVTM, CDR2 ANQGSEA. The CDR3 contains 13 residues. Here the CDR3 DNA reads TGCAGCGTTGGGCCTCTGGGGGTAGAGACCCAGTACTTC. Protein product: CSVGPLGVETQYF.

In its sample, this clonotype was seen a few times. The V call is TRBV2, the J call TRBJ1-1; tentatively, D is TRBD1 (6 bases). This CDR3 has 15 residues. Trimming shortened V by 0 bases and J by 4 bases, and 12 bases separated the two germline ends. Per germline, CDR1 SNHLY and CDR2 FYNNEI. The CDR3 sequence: CASSEAAGAVTEAFF. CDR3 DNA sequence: TGTGCCAGCAGTGAAGCTGCAGGGGCTGTCACTGAAGCTTTCTTT.

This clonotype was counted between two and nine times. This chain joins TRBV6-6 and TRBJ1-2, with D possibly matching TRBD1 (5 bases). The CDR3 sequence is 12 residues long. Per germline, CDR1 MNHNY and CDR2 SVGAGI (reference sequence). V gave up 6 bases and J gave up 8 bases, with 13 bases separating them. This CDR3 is CASREGPGGYTF. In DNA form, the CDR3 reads TGTGCCAGCAGGGAGGGGCCCGGGGGCTACACCTTC.

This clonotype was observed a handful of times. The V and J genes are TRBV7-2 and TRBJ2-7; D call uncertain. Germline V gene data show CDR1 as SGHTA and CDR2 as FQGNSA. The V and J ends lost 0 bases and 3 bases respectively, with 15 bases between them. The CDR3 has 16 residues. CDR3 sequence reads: CASSLALTGLNYEQYF. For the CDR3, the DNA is TGTGCCAGCAGCTTAGCCCTAACCGGGCTTAACTACGAGCAGTACTTC.

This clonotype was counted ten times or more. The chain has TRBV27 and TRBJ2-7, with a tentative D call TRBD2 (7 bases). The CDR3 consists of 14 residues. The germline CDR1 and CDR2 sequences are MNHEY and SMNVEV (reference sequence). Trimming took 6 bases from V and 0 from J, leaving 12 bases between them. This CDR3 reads CASRRRGPSYEQYF. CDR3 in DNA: TGTGCCAGCAGGCGGCGGGGGCCCTCCTACGAGCAGTACTTC.

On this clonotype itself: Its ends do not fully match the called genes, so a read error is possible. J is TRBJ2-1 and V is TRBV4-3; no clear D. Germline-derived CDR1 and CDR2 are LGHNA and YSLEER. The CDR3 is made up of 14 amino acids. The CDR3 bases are TGCGCCAGCAGCCAAGTGGGCCGCTACAATGAGCGGTTCTTC. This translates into CASSQVGRYNERFF.

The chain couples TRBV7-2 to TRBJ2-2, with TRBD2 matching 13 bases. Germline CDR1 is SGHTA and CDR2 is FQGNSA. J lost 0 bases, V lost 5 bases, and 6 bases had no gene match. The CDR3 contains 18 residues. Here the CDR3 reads CASSTRLAGGTNTGELFF. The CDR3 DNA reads TGTGCCAGCAGCACAAGACTAGCGGGGGGTACGAACACCGGGGAGCTGTTTTTT.

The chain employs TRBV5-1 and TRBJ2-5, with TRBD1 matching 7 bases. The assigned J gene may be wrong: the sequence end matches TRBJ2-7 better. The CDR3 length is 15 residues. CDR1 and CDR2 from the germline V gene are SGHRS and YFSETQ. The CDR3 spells CASSYYRGSASEQYF. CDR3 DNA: TGCGCCAGCAGCTATTACAGGGGATCCGCCTCCGAGCAGTACTTC.

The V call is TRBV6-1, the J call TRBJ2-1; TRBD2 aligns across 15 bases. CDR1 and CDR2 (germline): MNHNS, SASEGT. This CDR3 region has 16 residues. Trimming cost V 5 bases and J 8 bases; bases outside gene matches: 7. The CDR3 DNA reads TGTGCCAGCAGTCCCGGGACTAGCGGGGGGCGTCATGAGCAGTTCTTC. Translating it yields CASSPGTSGGRHEQFF.

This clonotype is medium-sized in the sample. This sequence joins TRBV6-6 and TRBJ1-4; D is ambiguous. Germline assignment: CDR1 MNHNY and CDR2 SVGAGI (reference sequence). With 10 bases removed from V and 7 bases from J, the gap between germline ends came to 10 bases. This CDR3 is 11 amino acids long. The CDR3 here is CATVAGEKLFF. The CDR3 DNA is TGTGCCACCGTCGCGGGTGAAAAACTGTTTTTT.

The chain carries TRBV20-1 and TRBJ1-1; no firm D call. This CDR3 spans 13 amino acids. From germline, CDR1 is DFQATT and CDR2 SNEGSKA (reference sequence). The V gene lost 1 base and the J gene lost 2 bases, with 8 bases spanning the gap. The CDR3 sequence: CSARASRNTEAFF. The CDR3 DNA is TGCAGTGCTAGAGCTTCACGTAACACTGAAGCTTTCTTT.

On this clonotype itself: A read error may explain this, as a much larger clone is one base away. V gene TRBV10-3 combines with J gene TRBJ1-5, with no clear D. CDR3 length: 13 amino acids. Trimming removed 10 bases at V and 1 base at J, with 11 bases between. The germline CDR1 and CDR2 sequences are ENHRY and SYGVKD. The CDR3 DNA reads TGTGCCACCAATCCCGACAGCAATCAGCCCCAGCATTTT. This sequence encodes CATNPDSNQPQHF.

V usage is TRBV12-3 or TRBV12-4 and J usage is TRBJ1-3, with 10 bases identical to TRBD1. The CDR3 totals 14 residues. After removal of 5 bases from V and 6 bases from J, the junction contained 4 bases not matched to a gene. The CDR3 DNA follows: TGTGCCAGCAGTCCCGGACAGGGGGTAAACACCATATATTTT. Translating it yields CASSPGQGVNTIYF.

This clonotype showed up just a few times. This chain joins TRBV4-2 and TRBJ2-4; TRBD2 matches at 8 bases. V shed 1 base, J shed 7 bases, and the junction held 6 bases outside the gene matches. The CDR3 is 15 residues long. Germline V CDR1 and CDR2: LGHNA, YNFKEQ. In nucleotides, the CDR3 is TGTGCCAGCAGCCAAGTCGGGACTAGGGGGAACATTCAGTACTTC. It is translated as CASSQVGTRGNIQYF.

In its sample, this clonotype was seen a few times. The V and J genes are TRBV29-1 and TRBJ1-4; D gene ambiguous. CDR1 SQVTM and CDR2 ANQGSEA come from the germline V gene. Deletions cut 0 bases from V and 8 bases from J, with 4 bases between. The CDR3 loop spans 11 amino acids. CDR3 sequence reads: CSVEDNEKLFF. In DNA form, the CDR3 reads TGCAGCGTTGAAGATAACGAAAAACTGTTTTTT. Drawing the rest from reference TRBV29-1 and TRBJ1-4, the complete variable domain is SAVISQKPSRDICQRGTSLTIQCQVDSQVTMMFWYRQQPGQSLTLIATANQGSEATYESGFVIDKFPISRPNLTFSTLTVSNMSPEDSSIYLCSVEDNEKLFFGSGTQLSVL.

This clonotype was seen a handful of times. CDR3 bases: TGTGCCTGGAGCGGGGACAACTATGAAAAACTGTTTTTT. Protein: CAWSGDNYEKLFF. The chain has TRBV30 and TRBJ1-4; D possibly corresponds to TRBD1 (6 bases). V was trimmed by 3 bases and J by 6 bases, leaving 11 bases between them. The CDR3 is 13 residues long. Per the germline V gene, CDR1 is GTSNPN and CDR2 is SVGIG (reference sequence).

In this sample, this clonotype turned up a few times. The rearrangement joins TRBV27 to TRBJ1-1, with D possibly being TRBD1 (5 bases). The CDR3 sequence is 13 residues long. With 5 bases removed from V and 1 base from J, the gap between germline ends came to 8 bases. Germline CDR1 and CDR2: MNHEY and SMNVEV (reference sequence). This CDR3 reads CASSPTENTEAFF. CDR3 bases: TGTGCCAGCAGTCCGACAGAGAACACTGAAGCTTTCTTT.

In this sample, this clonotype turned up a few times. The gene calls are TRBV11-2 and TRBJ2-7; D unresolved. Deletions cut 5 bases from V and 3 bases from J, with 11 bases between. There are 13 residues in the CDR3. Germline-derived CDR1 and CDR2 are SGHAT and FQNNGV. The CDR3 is CASSAQSYYEQYF. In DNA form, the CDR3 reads TGTGCCAGCAGCGCTCAAAGTTACTACGAGCAGTACTTC.